Listed here are 29 T cell receptor beta chains from one sample, sequenced in a study of T cell repertoires in cytomegalovirus infection. TCRdb re-called the reads with MiXCR, one entry per CDR3 protein. This table holds tens of thousands of distinct CDR3 sequences, around 20% found once. These receptors have no known antigen. The specimen comprised CD8+ T cells from cultured PBMCs, sampled from culture after CMV antigen stimulation. Receptors were obtained from a human donor in good health (CMV status not recorded). Some clones in this sample may be carry-over from other donors' samples.

This clonotype occurred a few times. The chain recombines TRBV6-5 with TRBJ2-1; 8 bases match TRBD2. The CDR3 has 14 residues. Looked up from germline, CDR1 is MNHEY and CDR2 is SVGAGI. Germline trimming cut 7 bases from V and 5 bases from J; bases unmatched to any gene: 7. The CDR3 nucleotides read TGTGCCAGCATCATTAGCGGGACCGACAATGAGCAGTTCTTC. Translating gives CASIISGTDNEQFF.

This clonotype was seen a handful of times. This CDR3 is CAISESGRGQDEQYF. The DNA of the CDR3 is TGTGCCATCAGTGAGTCGGGGAGGGGGCAGGACGAGCAGTACTTC. This rearrangement joins TRBV10-3 to TRBJ2-7; either TRBD1 or TRBD2 may fit D (7 bases each). CDR1 ENHRY and CDR2 SYGVKD come from the germline V gene. The length of the CDR3 is 15 residues. Trimming stripped 0 bases from V and 5 bases from J, with 14 bases between.

This clonotype was observed a few times. The chain couples TRBV20-1 to TRBJ2-7, with D perhaps matching TRBD1 or TRBD2 (5 bases each). CDR1 DFQATT and CDR2 SNEGSKA come from the germline V gene (reference sequence). The CDR3 has 13 residues. CDR3 loop: CSSLGVGSYEQYF. DNA of the CDR3: TGCAGCTCCTTGGGGGTCGGCTCCTACGAGCAGTACTTC.

This clonotype showed up just a few times. V and J are TRBV28 and TRBJ1-1, with D unresolved. The germline V gene has CDR1 MDHEN and CDR2 SYDVKM. The length of the CDR3 is 13 residues. V gave up 5 bases and J gave up 6 bases, with 13 bases separating them. The CDR3, as DNA: TGTGCCAGCAGTCCCCCTGGGGTAGCTGAAGCTTTCTTT. It translates to CASSPPGVAEAFF.

This clonotype has ten or more counts. The chain carries TRBV19 and TRBJ1-5; D not certain. This CDR3 is 13 amino acids long. Trimming pared 6 bases from V and 4 bases from J, leaving 10 bases between. Germline V gives CDR1 LNHDA, CDR2 SQIVND (reference sequence). Written as DNA, the CDR3 is TGTGCCAGTAGCATCACCGGGAATCAGCCCCAGCATTTT. This gives the protein CASSITGNQPQHF. The full variable domain, completed using reference TRBV19 and TRBJ1-5, is DGGITQSPKYLFRKEGQNVTLSCEQNLNHDAMYWYRQDPGQGLRLIYYSQIVNDFQKGDIAEGYSVSREKKESFPLTVTSAQKNPTAFYLCASSITGNQPQHFGDGTRLSIL.

This clonotype appeared a few times. The chain is built from TRBV6-1 and TRBJ1-2; D is ambiguous. The CDR3 has 11 amino acids. The V gene lost 6 bases and the J gene lost 10 bases, with 12 bases spanning the gap. Germline loops: CDR1 MNHNS, CDR2 SASEGT. Here the CDR3 DNA reads TGTGCCAGCAGCCATCCGGACCTCTACACCTTC. Translation: CASSHPDLYTF.

The J gene is TRBJ2-7, the V gene TRBV20-1; TRBD1 might be the D (6 bases). Germline lookup yields CDR1 DFQATT and CDR2 SNEGSKA (reference sequence). The germline V and J ends were trimmed by 1 base and 2 bases, with 9 bases remaining between them. The CDR3 is 13 amino acids. The CDR3 nucleotides read TGCAGTGCTAGAGGGACAGCCACCTACGAGCAGTACTTC. Amino acids: CSARGTATYEQYF.

V is TRBV5-6 and J is TRBJ2-2; the D is unclear. Trimming took off 2 bases at V and 6 bases at J, with 8 bases between the two ends. The CDR3 consists of 13 residues. Germline values: CDR1 SGHDT, CDR2 YYEEEE. The chain's CDR3 is CASSFSSPGELFF. In DNA, the CDR3 is TGTGCCAGCAGCTTTAGCAGCCCCGGGGAGCTGTTTTTT.

The chain couples TRBV4-1 to TRBJ2-3; TRBD2 agrees at 7 bases. J lost 4 bases, V lost 3 bases, and 7 bases had no gene match. Germline CDR1 and CDR2: MGHRA and YSYEKL. The CDR3 has 15 amino acids. The CDR3 spells CASSQTSTQADTQYF. The DNA of the CDR3 is TGCGCCAGCAGCCAGACTAGCACCCAGGCAGATACGCAGTATTTT.

This clonotype came up a few times. The chain joins TRBV20-1 to TRBJ2-6; 7 positions agree with TRBD2. J was trimmed by 4 bases and V by 2 bases; bases with no gene match: 8. CDR3 length: 16 residues. Germline loops: CDR1 DFQATT, CDR2 SNEGSKA (reference sequence). CDR3 residues: CSARSGTRYGANVLTF. The CDR3 region has the DNA TGCAGTGCTAGAAGCGGGACCAGGTACGGGGCCAACGTCCTGACTTTC.

The chain uses TRBV6-6 and TRBJ1-2; TRBD1 matches 9 bases. CDR1 MNHNY and CDR2 SVGAGI come from the germline V gene (reference sequence). The CDR3 is 16 amino acids. Germline trimming cut 5 bases from V and 2 bases from J; bases unmatched to any gene: 9. CDR3 residues: CASSLYKTGGNYGYTF. DNA for the CDR3: TGTGCCAGCAGTCTCTATAAGACAGGGGGAAACTATGGCTACACCTTC.

V and J are TRBV11-2 and TRBJ2-3, with a possible D match to TRBD1 (6 bases). Between the trimmed V and J ends, which lost 1 base and 5 bases, there was a span of 13 bases. This CDR3 has 15 amino acids. The germline V gene encodes CDR1 SGHAT and CDR2 FQNNGV. DNA of the CDR3: TGTGCCAGCAGCTTAGGTCCCAGGGGCCAAGATACGCAGTATTTT. Its translation is CASSLGPRGQDTQYF.

This chain links TRBV7-8 with TRBJ2-5; TRBD2 matches 10 bases. V shed 3 bases and J 5 bases; nucleotides not matched to a gene: 6. CDR1 SGHVS and CDR2 FQNEAQ come from the germline V gene. The CDR3 is made up of 15 amino acids. CDR3 in amino acids: CASSFDSGGRETQYF. CDR3 nucleotides: TGTGCCAGCAGCTTCGATAGCGGGGGGCGCGAGACCCAGTACTTC.

This clonotype was seen ten or more times. The chain links TRBV2 to TRBJ2-6, with 7 positions matching TRBD1. With 5 bases clipped from V and 2 bases from J, the junction kept 6 bases outside the gene matches. The CDR3 loop spans 16 amino acids. Per germline, CDR1 SNHLY and CDR2 FYNNEI. CDR3 residues: CASSLDRLTGANVLTF. The CDR3 nucleotides are TGTGCCAGCAGTTTGGACAGGCTAACTGGGGCCAACGTCCTGACTTTC.

This rearrangement joins TRBV7-2 to TRBJ2-6; D perhaps matches TRBD2 (6 bases). CDR3 length: 16 residues. V was cut by 5 bases and J by 4 bases, with 15 bases left in between. CDR1 is SGHTA, CDR2 FQGNSA, per germline. DNA of the CDR3: TGTGCCAGCAGCGTGCGGAGGGCGTGGGGGGCCAACGTCCTGACTTTC. Its protein is CASSVRRAWGANVLTF.

V gene TRBV28 combines with J gene TRBJ1-3, with D uncertain. Germline V lookup: CDR1 MDHEN, CDR2 SYDVKM. CDR3 size: 13 residues. Trimming removed 0 bases at V and 3 bases at J, with 3 bases between. In DNA, the CDR3 is TGTGCCAGCAGTTTATGGGGTGGAAACACCATATATTTT. Its protein is CASSLWGGNTIYF.

Judged by abundance, this clonotype is medium-sized. V usage is TRBV7-9 and J usage is TRBJ1-2; perhaps TRBD1 as D (5 bases). This CDR3 comprises 16 residues. V was shortened by 5 bases and J by 4 bases, with 20 bases between the two germline ends. Germline CDR1 reads SEHNR; CDR2 reads FQNEAQ (reference sequence). The CDR3 DNA is TGTGCCAGCAGCCCCCCCGTGGGGCAGGAACCCTATGGCTACACCTTC. The encoded protein is CASSPPVGQEPYGYTF.

This chain connects TRBV7-8 to TRBJ2-1, with D uncertain. Trimming took off 8 bases at V and 0 bases at J, with 8 bases between the two ends. CDR1 and CDR2 from the germline V gene are SGHVS and FQNEAQ. The CDR3 sequence is 13 residues long. Written as DNA, the CDR3 is TGTGCCAGCTCCTACAGCTCCTACAATGAGCAGTTCTTC. Encoded protein: CASSYSSYNEQFF. The variable domain in full, with the rest retrieved from reference TRBV7-8 and TRBJ2-1, is GAGVSQSPRYKVAKRGQDVALRCDPISGHVSLFWYQQALGQGPEFLTYFQNEAQLDKSGLPSDRFFAERPEGSVSTLKIQRTQQEDSAVYLCASSYSSYNEQFFGPGTRLTVL.

This clonotype was picked up a small number of times. The rearrangement uses TRBV11-2 and TRBJ2-5; a possible D gene is TRBD1 (9 bases). This CDR3 contains 18 residues. V was trimmed by 5 bases and J by 0 bases, leaving 22 bases between them. Germline V lookup: CDR1 SGHAT, CDR2 FQNNGV. In DNA, the CDR3 is TGTGCCAGCAGCGTTAGCGGGACAGGGTTACCGTACCAAGAGACCCAGTACTTC. It is translated as CASSVSGTGLPYQETQYF.

The DNA for the CDR3 is TGTGCCAGCAGTTTAAGGCCACTAGCGGCCGCCTACAATGAGCAGTTCTTC. This sequence encodes CASSLRPLAAAYNEQFF. The chain is built from TRBV27 and TRBJ2-1; 8 nucleotides agree with TRBD2. CDR3 length: 17 residues. V lost 2 bases, J lost 2 bases, and 8 bases stayed unmatched. In germline, CDR1 is MNHEY, CDR2 SMNVEV (reference sequence).

This clonotype was recorded only once. The chain joins TRBV7-2 to TRBJ2-1; TRBD1 aligns across 8 bases. J gave up 5 bases and V 1 base, and 4 bases lay outside the gene matches. The CDR3 runs 15 residues. Germline CDR1 SGHTA, CDR2 FQGNSA. In DNA form, the CDR3 reads TGTGCCAGCAGCTTAGAAGGGACAGGCAACAATGAGCAGTTCTTC. It yields the protein CASSLEGTGNNEQFF.

This clonotype occurred a few times. The chain has TRBV19 and TRBJ2-5; D gene unclear. V lost 8 bases and J 4 bases, leaving 8 bases between the germline ends. This CDR3 is 11 amino acids long. Germline values: CDR1 LNHDA, CDR2 SQIVND (reference sequence). This CDR3 is CASDNGETQYF. CDR3 DNA: TGTGCCAGTGACAATGGAGAGACCCAGTACTTC. Drawing the rest from reference TRBV19 and TRBJ2-5, the complete variable domain is DGGITQSPKYLFRKEGQNVTLSCEQNLNHDAMYWYRQDPGQGLRLIYYSQIVNDFQKGDIAEGYSVSREKKESFPLTVTSAQKNPTAFYLCASDNGETQYFGPGTRLLVL.

This chain links TRBV7-6 with TRBJ2-2; D gene uncertain. The germline V gene has CDR1 SGHVS and CDR2 FNYEAQ. CDR3 length: 13 residues. Trimming pared 4 bases from V and 6 bases from J, leaving 9 bases between. CDR3 residues: CASSYDPAGELFF. Written as DNA, the CDR3 is TGTGCCAGCAGCTATGACCCTGCCGGGGAGCTGTTTTTT.

CDR3 protein: CASNPAWGGVGEQFF. The CDR3 nucleotides are TGTGCCAGCAACCCCGCGTGGGGGGGAGTAGGTGAGCAGTTCTTC. The J gene is TRBJ2-1, the V gene TRBV27; 7 nucleotides line up with TRBD2. The junction had 15 bases not matched to a gene; V was cut back by 7 bases and J by 9 bases. This CDR3 region has 15 residues. CDR1 and CDR2 from the germline V gene are MNHEY and SMNVEV (reference sequence).

The gene calls are TRBV6-2 or TRBV6-3 and TRBJ2-7; D call uncertain. Germline values: CDR1 MNHEY, CDR2 SVGEGT. The CDR3 loop spans 13 amino acids. With 7 bases removed from V and 0 bases from J, the gap between germline ends came to 10 bases. The CDR3 nucleotides are TGTGCCAGCACCCCCGGCAACTCCTACGAGCAGTACTTC. Protein sequence: CASTPGNSYEQYF.

The rearrangement joins TRBV7-9 to TRBJ1-6, with D perhaps TRBD1 (5 bases). Trimming took off 5 bases at V and 7 bases at J, with 21 bases between the two ends. Germline V lookup: CDR1 SEHNR, CDR2 FQNEAQ (reference sequence). The CDR3 extends over 17 amino acids. CDR3 nucleotides: TGTGCCAGCAGCCCGATTGGGAAAACAGGATTCAATTCACCCCTCCACTTT. Amino acids: CASSPIGKTGFNSPLHF.

The chain has TRBV5-1 and TRBJ2-7; D may match TRBD1 or TRBD2 (5 bases each). There are 13 residues in the CDR3. Germline V lookup: CDR1 SGHRS, CDR2 YFSETQ. Trimming stripped 3 bases from V and 3 bases from J, with 10 bases between. The CDR3 sequence: CASSYGTVYEQYF. In DNA form, the CDR3 reads TGCGCCAGCAGCTACGGGACGGTCTACGAGCAGTACTTC.

This clonotype is termed medium-sized. The CDR3 DNA reads TGTGCCAGCAGCTTGGGCACGGATCAGCCCCAGCATTTT. Its protein product is CASSLGTDQPQHF. The chain joins TRBV7-9 to TRBJ1-5; D remains ambiguous. Germline V gene data show CDR1 as SEHNR and CDR2 as FQNEAQ (reference sequence). The CDR3 covers 13 residues. The V end lost 3 bases, the J end lost 5 bases, and 8 bases lay between the germline ends.

The chain carries TRBV5-6 and TRBJ1-2; D is possibly TRBD1 (6 bases). V gave up 4 bases and J gave up 0 bases, with 22 bases separating them. The CDR3 contains 18 residues. CDR1 and CDR2 from the germline V gene are SGHDT and YYEEEE. The CDR3 loop reads CASSGSGQTGFANYGYTF. The CDR3, as DNA: TGTGCCAGCAGCGGTAGTGGACAGACGGGTTTTGCTAACTATGGCTACACCTTC.